The present T cell receptor beta chain was sequenced within a study of shared clonotypes between healthy human individuals. Points from the study as a whole: The four-donor shared clonotypes exceeded non-shared clonotypes in generation probability, with non-shared ones scoring lower.

Produced via immunoSEQ multiplex PCR; TCRdb's table is partial and in-frame only. The sample comprises over 2 million clones, 85% to 95% of which are singletons, and approximately 1.2% rests with the top ten. Terminally differentiated effector memory CD45RA+ cells were excluded by CCR7 positive selection of CD45RO-negative cells. The V gene's germline CDR1 is MNHEY and CDR2 SMNVEV (reference sequence). The CDR3 has 14 amino acids. With 2 bases clipped from V and 6 bases from J, the junction kept 3 bases outside the gene matches. A word on this clone: The antigen is undetermined.

The rearrangement links TRBV27 to TRBJ2-3; 9 bases align to TRBD2. This receptor was identified in a man between 18 and 35 years old in good health. Material: naive CD8+ T cells sorted from blood. The DNA of the CDR3 is TGTGCCAGCAGTTTACAGCGGGGGGTGGATACGCAGTATTTT. Its translation: CASSLQRGVDTQYF.